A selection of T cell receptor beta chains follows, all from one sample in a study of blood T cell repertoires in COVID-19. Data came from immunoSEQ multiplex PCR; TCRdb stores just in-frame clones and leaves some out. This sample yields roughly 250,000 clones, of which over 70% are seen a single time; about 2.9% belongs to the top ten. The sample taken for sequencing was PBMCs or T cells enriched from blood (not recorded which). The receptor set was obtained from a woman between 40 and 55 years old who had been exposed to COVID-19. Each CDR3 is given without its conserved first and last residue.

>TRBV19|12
ASKDRGLGSPLH
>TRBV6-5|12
ASTWDRGGVEQY
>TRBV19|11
ASSMGRAAEAF
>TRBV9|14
ASSTDGQWSGETQY
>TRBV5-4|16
ASSLGGASGTGAGELF
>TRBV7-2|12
ASSLEQGFHTIY
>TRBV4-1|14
ASSQEGGARGQPQH
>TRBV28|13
ASSETSGGALEQF
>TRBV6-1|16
ASSEARRGLILGAEAF
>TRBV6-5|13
ASTHEGTGRGEQY
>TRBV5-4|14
ASSLGGGAGLYEQY
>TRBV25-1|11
ASRAGSTDTQY
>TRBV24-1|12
ATSDLLRDYGYT
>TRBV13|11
ASAGQGAHEQF
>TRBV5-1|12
ASSLDIFNEKLF
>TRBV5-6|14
ASSFGTGGLRNIQY
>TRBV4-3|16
ASSQDMVRTGSAPPLH
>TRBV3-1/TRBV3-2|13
ASSLRPTTYNEQF
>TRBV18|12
ASSPGDARGGYT
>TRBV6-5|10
ASSHGGSEQF
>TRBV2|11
ASNGQGAWEQF
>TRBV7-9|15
ASSLLPRDSLGDEQF
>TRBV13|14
ASSLDPAGGPDTQY
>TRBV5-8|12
ASSFKIVSYGYT
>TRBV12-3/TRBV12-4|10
ASSLVGLEAF